This T cell receptor beta chain was observed in a study of OX40 agonist ivuxolimab in advanced cancers. With respect to the entire study: The costimulatory receptor OX40 (CD134) was targeted by ivuxolimab, a fully human IgG2 agonistic monoclonal antibody. Intravenous ivuxolimab was administered to patients every 2 weeks at six dose levels: 0.01, 0.1, 0.3, 1.5, 3 and 10 mg/kg. Among the roughly 54 dose-escalation patients, approximately 20 had hepatocellular carcinoma, 15 melanoma, 9 renal cell carcinoma and 9 head and neck cancer. In the dose-escalation cohort, nearly 85% of patients were male, and the mean age was 60 years with a range of about 20 to 90. Prior anti-PD-1, anti-PD-L1 or anti-CTLA-4 therapy was permitted, and checkpoint inhibitors had been received by under 50% of dose-escalation patients. Partial responses were achieved by three dose-escalation patients, of whom one had hepatocellular carcinoma and two had cutaneous melanoma. Peripheral TCRbeta sequencing aimed to test whether ivuxolimab altered TCR sequence diversity and caused clonal T-cell expansion. The monotherapy dose-escalation portion (N = 52 patients) of the phase I ivuxolimab trial is reported in the paper. Overall study results and their limits: On average, CD8+ T cells showed more expanded clones than CD4+ T cells after ivuxolimab. The antigen specificity of the peripheral T cells that underwent clonal expansion was not determined. Low levels of normalized T-cell clonal expansion were also seen in some patients who did not respond. At doses from 0.1 to 3.0 mg/kg, clonal expansion was seen in both CD4+ and CD8+ blood T cells between baseline and week 6. Partial responders in the 0.1-3.0 mg/kg groups had among the lowest normalized peripheral clonal expansion, especially among CD8+ T cells.

Genomic DNA was extracted from sorted cells for sequencing of the TCRbeta CDR3 region. The immunoSEQ Assay was used for sequencing of TCRbeta CDR3 regions. TCRdb took this table from immuneACCESS and kept in-frame rearrangements with V and J called. Such tables lack part of the clones; where checked against another copy, unresolved V genes explain under half of the gap, and the rest is unexplained. The sample table contains some 62,000 clones; only one count was recorded for about 85% of them. The top ten clones comprise around 4% of the sample. The trial excluded patients who had a history of autoimmune disease or were on systemic immunosuppression. Peripheral blood for TCR sequencing was drawn from every dose cohort at baseline, at cycle 4 day 1 and at cycle 7 day 1. Samples came from an open-label, multicenter, first-in-human phase I dose-escalation trial of ivuxolimab. Adults with locally advanced or metastatic head and neck squamous cell, hepatocellular, melanoma or renal cell carcinoma were enrolled in the trial. Before TCR sequencing, CD4+ T cells and CD8+ T cells were sorted from peripheral blood as separate populations.

This clone was detected once. The antigen this receptor binds is unknown. Base quality data are lacking; no much larger clone is found one base away. The clonotype was recovered from an adult with an advanced solid tumor such as melanoma, head and neck, liver or kidney cancer. The starting material was CD4+ or CD8+ T cells sorted from blood, obtained in a trial of the OX40 agonist ivuxolimab.

The bases are TGTGCCAGTAACAGCGAATGGGGAGACACTGAAGCTTTCTTT. This yields the protein CASNSEWGDTEAFF. This sequence uses TRBV6-1 and TRBJ1-1; there is no confident call for the D gene. The germline V gene encodes CDR1 MNHNS and CDR2 SASEGT. The V end loses 9 bases and the J end loses 3 bases, and a stretch of 17 bases separates them. Including cysteine and phenylalanine, the CDR3 has 14 amino acids. The sequence is cut down to CDR3 DNA, 42 bases in frame from base 1.